Sequencing of this T cell receptor (beta chain) was carried out in a study of T cell responses to AZD1222 COVID-19 vaccine. Notes on this clone: Its antigen is unknown.

This CDR3 comprises 14 residues. Per germline, CDR1 MDHEN and CDR2 SYDVKM. Trimming removed 5 bases at V and 4 bases at J, with 14 bases between. Overall study findings and caveats: Females made up more of the donors, who were largely white British, and clonal diversity may have come out too low. Spike as a whole was targeted by vaccine-associated CD4 TCRs, dominant at 160-218 and 743-854.

Method: immunoSEQ multiplex PCR; TCRdb's copy keeps in-frame clones and lacks some. The sample has 130,000 to 150,000 clones, roughly four fifths seen once. The chain has TRBV28 and TRBJ1-1; possible D gene TRBD1, 6 bases. This sequence originates from an adult in good health. The specimen was peripheral blood, collected on day 0 of MenACWY control vaccination. The CDR3 coding sequence is TGTGCCAGCAGTACCGCGGGGGGCGGCACTGAAGCTTTCTTT. Amino acids: CASSTAGGGTEAFF.